The clone carrying this TCR beta chain was observed many times. Trimming shortened V by 5 bases and J by 2 bases, and 9 bases separated the two germline ends. From germline, CDR1 is MNHNS and CDR2 SASEGT. There are 13 residues in the CDR3. This record comes from a study of T cells in Graves' hyperthyroidism and ophthalmopathy. Authors of the study amplified TCR beta CDR3 regions from RNA transcripts. The HTBI set primed first-round TCR CDR3 RT-PCR. TCRdb ran MiXCR on the multiplex PCR reads and lists one entry per CDR3 protein. The sample consists of over 400,000 distinct CDR3 sequences, approximately 15% of them appearing once.

The sequencing input was blood. The rearrangement uses TRBV6-1 and TRBJ1-1; D is uncertain. This clonotype originated in a young man with Graves' ophthalmopathy. CDR3 sequence: CASSFVYNTEAFF. In DNA, the CDR3 is TGTGCCAGCAGTTTCGTCTATAACACTGAAGCTTTCTTT.